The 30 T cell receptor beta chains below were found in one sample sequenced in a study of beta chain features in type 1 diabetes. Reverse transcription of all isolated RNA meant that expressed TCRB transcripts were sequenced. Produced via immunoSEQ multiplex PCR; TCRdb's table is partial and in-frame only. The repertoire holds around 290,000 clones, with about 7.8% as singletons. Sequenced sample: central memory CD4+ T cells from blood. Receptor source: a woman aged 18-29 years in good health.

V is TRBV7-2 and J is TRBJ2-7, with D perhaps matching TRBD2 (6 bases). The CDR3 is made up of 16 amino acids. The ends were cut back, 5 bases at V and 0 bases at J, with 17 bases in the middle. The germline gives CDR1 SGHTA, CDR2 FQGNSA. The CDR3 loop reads CASSRPPGLSSYEQYF. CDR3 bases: TGTGCCAGCAGCCGACCTCCGGGACTCAGCTCCTACGAGCAGTACTTC.

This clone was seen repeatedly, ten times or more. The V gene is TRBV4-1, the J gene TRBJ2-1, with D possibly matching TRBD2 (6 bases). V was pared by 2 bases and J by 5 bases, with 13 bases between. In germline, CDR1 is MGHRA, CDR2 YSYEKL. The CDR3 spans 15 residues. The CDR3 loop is CASSQSLAPNNEQFF. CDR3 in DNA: TGCGCCAGCAGCCAAAGCCTAGCGCCCAACAATGAGCAGTTCTTC.

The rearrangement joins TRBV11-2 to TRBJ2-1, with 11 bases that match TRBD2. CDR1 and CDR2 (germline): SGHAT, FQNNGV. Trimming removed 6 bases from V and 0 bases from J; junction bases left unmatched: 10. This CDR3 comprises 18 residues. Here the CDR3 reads CASSSRNSGRGSYNEQFF. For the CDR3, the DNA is TGTGCCAGCAGTTCACGTAATAGCGGGAGGGGCTCCTACAATGAGCAGTTCTTC. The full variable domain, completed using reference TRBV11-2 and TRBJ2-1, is EAGVAQSPRYKIIEKRQSVAFWCNPISGHATLYWYQQILGQGPKLLIQFQNNGVVDDSQLPKDRFSAERLKGVDSTLKIQPAKLEDSAVYLCASSSRNSGRGSYNEQFFGPGTRLTVL.

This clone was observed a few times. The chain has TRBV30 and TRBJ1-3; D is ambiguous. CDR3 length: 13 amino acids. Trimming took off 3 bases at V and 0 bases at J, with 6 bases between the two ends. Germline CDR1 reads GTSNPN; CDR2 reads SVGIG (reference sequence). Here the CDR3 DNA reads TGTGCCTGGAGGTCCCTCTCTGGAAACACCATATATTTT. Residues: CAWRSLSGNTIYF.

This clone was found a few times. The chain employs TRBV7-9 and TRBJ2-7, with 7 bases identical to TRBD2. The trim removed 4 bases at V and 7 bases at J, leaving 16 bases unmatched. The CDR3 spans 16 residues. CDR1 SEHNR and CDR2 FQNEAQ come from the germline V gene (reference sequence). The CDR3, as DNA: TGTGCCAGCAGCTCCTCTGCGGGGGATTCTTATTGGGAGCAGTACGTC. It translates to CASSSSAGDSYWEQYV.

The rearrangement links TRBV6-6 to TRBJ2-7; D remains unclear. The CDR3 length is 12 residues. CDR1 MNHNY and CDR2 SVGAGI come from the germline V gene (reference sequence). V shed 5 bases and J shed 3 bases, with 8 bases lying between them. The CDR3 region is CASSRNLYEQYF. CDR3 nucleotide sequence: TGTGCCAGCAGTCGAAACCTCTACGAGCAGTACTTC.

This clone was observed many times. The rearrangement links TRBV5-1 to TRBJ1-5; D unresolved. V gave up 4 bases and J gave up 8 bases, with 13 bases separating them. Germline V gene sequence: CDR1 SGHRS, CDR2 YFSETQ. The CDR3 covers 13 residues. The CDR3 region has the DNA TGCGCCAGCAGCAGATCCTCCTCGGAGCCCCAGCATTTT. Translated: CASSRSSSEPQHF.

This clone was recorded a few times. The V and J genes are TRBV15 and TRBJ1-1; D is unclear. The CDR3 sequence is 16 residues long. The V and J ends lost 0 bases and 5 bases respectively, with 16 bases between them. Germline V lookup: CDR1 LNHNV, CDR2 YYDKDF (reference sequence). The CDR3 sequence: CATSREEGSGKTEAFF. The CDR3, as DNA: TGTGCCACCAGCAGAGAGGAGGGTTCGGGTAAGACTGAAGCTTTCTTT.

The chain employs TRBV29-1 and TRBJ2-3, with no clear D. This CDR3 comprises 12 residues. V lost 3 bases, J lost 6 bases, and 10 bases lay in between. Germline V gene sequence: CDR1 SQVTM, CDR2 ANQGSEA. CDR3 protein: CSVEGLGDTQYF. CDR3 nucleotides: TGCAGCGTTGAGGGTTTGGGTGATACGCAGTATTTT.

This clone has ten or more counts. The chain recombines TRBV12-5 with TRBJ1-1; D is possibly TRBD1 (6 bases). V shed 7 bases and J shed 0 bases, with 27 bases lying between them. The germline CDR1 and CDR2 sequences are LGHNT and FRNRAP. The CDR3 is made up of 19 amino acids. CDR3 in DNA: TGTGCTAGTGCCTTACAGGGCCGGGGTGGCATGGCTATGAACACTGAAGCTTTCTTT. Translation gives CASALQGRGGMAMNTEAFF.

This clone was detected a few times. The CDR3 region has the DNA TGTGCCAGCTCACCGGACAGTTTTCTAAACTATGGCTACACCTTC. As protein: CASSPDSFLNYGYTF. The J gene is TRBJ1-2, the V gene TRBV18, with D maybe TRBD1 (6 bases). V dropped 3 bases and J dropped 2 bases, with 13 bases sitting between them. The V gene's germline CDR1 is KGHSH and CDR2 LQKENI. This CDR3 is built from 15 residues.

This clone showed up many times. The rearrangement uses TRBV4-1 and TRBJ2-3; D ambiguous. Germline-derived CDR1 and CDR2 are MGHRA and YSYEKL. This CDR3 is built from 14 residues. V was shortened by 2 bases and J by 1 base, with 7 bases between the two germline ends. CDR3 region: CASSQPSGTDTQYF. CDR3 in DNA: TGCGCCAGCAGCCAACCTAGTGGCACAGATACGCAGTATTTT.

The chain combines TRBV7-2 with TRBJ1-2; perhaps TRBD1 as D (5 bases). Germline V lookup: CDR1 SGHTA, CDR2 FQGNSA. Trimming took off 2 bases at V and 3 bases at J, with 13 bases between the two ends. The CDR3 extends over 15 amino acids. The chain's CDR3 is CASSLTRDRYYGYTF. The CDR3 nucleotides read TGTGCCAGCAGCTTAACCCGGGACCGATACTATGGCTACACCTTC.

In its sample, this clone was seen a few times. CDR3 amino acids: CAISPARQTYEQYF. The CDR3 DNA is TGTGCCATCAGTCCTGCCCGACAGACCTACGAGCAGTACTTC. The V call is TRBV10-3, the J call TRBJ2-7; D might be TRBD1 (5 bases). Looked up from germline, CDR1 is ENHRY and CDR2 is SYGVKD. There are 14 residues in the CDR3. Trimming pared 5 bases from V and 2 bases from J, leaving 13 bases between.

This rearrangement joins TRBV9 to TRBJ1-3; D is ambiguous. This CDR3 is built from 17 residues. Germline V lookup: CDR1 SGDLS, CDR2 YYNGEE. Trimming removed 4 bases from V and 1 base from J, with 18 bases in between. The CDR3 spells CASSLEAHAFSGNTIYF. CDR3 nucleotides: TGTGCCAGCAGCCTCGAGGCACACGCCTTTTCTGGAAACACCATATATTTT.

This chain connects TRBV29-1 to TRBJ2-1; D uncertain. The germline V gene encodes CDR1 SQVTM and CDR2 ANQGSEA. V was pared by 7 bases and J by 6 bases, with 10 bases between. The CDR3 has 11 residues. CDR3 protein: CSASLSNEQFF. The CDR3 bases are TGCAGCGCTTCCCTGAGCAATGAGCAGTTCTTC.

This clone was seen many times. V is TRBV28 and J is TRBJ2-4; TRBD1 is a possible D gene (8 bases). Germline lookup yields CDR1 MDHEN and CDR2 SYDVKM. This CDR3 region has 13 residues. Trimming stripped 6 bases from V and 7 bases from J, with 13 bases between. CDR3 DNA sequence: TGTGCCAGCAGCGTACAGGGGGGGAACATTCAGTACTTC. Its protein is CASSVQGGNIQYF.

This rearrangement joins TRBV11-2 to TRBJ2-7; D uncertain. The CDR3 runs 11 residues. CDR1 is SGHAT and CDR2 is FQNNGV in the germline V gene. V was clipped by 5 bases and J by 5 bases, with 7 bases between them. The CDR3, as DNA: TGTGCCAGCAGCCCTCATCACGAGCAGTACTTC. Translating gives CASSPHHEQYF.

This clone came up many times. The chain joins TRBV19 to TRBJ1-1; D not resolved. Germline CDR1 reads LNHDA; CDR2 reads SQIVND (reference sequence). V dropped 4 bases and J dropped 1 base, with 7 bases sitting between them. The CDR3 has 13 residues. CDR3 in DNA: TGTGCCAGTAGTACCTTTCGGAACACTGAAGCTTTCTTT. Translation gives CASSTFRNTEAFF.

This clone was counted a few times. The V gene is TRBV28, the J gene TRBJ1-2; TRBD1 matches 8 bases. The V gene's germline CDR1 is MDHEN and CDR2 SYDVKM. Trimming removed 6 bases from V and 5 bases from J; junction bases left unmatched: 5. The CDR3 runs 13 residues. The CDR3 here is CASSGQGAYGYTF. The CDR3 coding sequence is TGTGCCAGCAGCGGCCAGGGGGCGTATGGCTACACCTTC.

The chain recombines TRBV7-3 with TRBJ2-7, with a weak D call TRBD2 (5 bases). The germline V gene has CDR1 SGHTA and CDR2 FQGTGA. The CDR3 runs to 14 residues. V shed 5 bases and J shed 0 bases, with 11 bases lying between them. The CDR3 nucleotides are TGTGCCAGCAGCAGGACGGGAAGCTCCTACGAGCAGTACTTC. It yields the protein CASSRTGSSYEQYF.

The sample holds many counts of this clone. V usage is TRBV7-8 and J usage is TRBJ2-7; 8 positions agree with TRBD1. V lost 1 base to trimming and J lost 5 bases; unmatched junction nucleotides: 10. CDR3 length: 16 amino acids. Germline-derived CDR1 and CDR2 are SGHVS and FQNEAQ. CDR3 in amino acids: CASSLVIGQGVHEQYF. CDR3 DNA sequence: TGTGCCAGCAGCTTAGTTATAGGACAGGGCGTTCACGAGCAGTACTTC. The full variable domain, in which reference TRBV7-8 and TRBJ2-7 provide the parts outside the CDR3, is GAGVSQSPRYKVAKRGQDVALRCDPISGHVSLFWYQQALGQGPEFLTYFQNEAQLDKSGLPSDRFFAERPEGSVSTLKIQRTQQEDSAVYLCASSLVIGQGVHEQYFGPGTRLTVT.

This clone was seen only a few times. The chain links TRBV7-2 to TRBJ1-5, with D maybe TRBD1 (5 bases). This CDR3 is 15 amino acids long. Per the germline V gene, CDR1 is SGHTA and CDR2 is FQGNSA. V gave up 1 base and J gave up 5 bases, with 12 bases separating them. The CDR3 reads CASSLDSGPDQPQHF. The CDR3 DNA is TGTGCCAGCAGCTTAGATTCGGGACCGGATCAGCCCCAGCATTTT. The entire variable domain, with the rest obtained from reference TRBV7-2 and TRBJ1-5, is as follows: GAGVSQSPSNKVTEKGKDVELRCDPISGHTALYWYRQSLGQGLEFLIYFQGNSAPDKSGLPSDRFSAERTGGSVSTLTIQRTQQEDSAVYLCASSLDSGPDQPQHFGDGTRLSIL.

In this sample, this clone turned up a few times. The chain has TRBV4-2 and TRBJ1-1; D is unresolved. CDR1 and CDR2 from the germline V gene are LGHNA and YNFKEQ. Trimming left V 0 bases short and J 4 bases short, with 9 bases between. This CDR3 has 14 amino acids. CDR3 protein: CASSQDPGFTEAFF. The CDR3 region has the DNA TGTGCCAGCAGCCAAGATCCGGGATTCACTGAAGCTTTCTTT.

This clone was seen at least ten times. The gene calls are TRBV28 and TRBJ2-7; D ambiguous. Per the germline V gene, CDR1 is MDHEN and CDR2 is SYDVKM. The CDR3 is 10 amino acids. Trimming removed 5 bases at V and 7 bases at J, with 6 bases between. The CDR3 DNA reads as TGTGCCAGCAGTGCCGGAGAGCAGTACTTC. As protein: CASSAGEQYF. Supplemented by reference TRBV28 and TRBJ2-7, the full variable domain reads DVKVTQSSRYLVKRTGEKVFLECVQDMDHENMFWYRQDPGLGLRLIYFSYDVKMKEKGDIPEGYSVSREKKERFSLILESASTNQTSMYLCASSAGEQYFGPGTRLTVT.

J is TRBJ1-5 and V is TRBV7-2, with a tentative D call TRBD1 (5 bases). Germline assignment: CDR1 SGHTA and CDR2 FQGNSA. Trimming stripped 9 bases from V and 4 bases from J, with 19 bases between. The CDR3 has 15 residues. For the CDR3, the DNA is TGTGCCAGACCTGAACGGCTGGGGGGAAATCAGCCCCAGCATTTT. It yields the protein CARPERLGGNQPQHF.

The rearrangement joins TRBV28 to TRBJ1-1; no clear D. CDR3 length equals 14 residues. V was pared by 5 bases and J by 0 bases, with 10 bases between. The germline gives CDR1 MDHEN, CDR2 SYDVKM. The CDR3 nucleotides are TGTGCCAGCAGTCTAATAACAGTGAACACTGAAGCTTTCTTT. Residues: CASSLITVNTEAFF.

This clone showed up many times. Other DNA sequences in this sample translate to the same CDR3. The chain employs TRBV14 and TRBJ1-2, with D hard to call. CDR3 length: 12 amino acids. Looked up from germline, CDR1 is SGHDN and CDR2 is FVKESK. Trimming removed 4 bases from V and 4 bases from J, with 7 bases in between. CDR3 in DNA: TGTGCCAGCAGCCCGGGGTCCTATGGCTACACCTTC. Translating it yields CASSPGSYGYTF.

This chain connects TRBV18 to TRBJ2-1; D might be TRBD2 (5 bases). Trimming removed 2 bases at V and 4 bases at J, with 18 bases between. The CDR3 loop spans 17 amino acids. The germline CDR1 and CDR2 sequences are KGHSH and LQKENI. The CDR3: CASSPRRQGSGYNEQFF. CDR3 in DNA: TGTGCCAGCTCACCAAGACGTCAAGGGAGTGGGTACAATGAGCAGTTCTTC.

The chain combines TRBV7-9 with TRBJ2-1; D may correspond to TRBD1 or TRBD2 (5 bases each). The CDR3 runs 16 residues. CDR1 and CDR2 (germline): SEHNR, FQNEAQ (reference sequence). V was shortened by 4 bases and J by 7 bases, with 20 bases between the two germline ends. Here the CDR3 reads CASSSPGTHSGNEQFF. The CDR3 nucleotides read TGTGCCAGCAGCTCCCCCGGGACCCACTCGGGGAATGAGCAGTTCTTC.